These T cell receptor beta chains were read from a single sample in a study of tumor-infiltrating lymphocytes in primary liver carcinoma. TCRdb ran MiXCR on the multiplex PCR reads and lists one entry per CDR3 protein. The table records approximately 110,000 distinct CDR3 sequences, roughly three fifths of them present only once. Sequencing was performed on liver tumor tissue from sampling region 1. The receptors here all came from a woman aged 55-70 years with primary liver carcinoma and hepatitis B virus infection. CDR3s include the opening cysteine and the closing phenylalanine or tryptophan. A D gene is named only where the DNA matches it firmly. Only some rows state a clone size, as once, few, many or a class for expanded clones.

size: .
V: TRBV5-1
J: TRBJ2-1
D: TRBD1
DNA: TGCGCCAGCAGCCCTAGGGACAGTGGCGTCGATGAGCAGTTCTTC
CDR3: CASSPRDSGVDEQFF

size: .
V: TRBV19
J: TRBJ1-5
D: .
DNA: TGTGCCAGTAGTCTCTCACGGGGTCGGGGCAATCAGCCCCAGCATTTT
CDR3: CASSLSRGRGNQPQHF

size: .
V: TRBV11-2
J: TRBJ2-7
D: .
DNA: TGTGCCACCAGCCCCCAGAGGTTTAGTTCCTACGAGCAGTACTTC
CDR3: CATSPQRFSSYEQYF

size: many
V: TRBV30
J: TRBJ2-7
D: TRBD1
DNA: TGTGCCTGGACCCTCCGGGACAGGGGGCTTTACGAGCAGTACTTC
CDR3: CAWTLRDRGLYEQYF

size: many
V: TRBV6-5
J: TRBJ2-7
D: .
DNA: TGTGCCAGCAGCTCTCCGTGGAAGGGCGAGCAGTACTTC
CDR3: CASSSPWKGEQYF

size: many
V: TRBV6-6
J: TRBJ1-1
D: .
DNA: TGTGCCATCCGGCCCCAGGGAAGGGGGAGTGAAGCTTTCTTT
CDR3: CAIRPQGRGSEAFF

size: many
V: TRBV6-2/TRBV6-3
J: TRBJ2-7
D: TRBD2
DNA: TGTGCCAGCAGTTACTCGACACTAGCGGGAGAGGGCGAGCAGTACTTC
CDR3: CASSYSTLAGEGEQYF

size: .
V: TRBV19
J: TRBJ1-1
D: TRBD1
DNA: TGTGTCAGTAGGAGGGGGCGGATGGCCACAGAAGCTTTCTTT
CDR3: CVSRRGRMATEAFF

size: .
V: TRBV4-1
J: TRBJ2-7
D: .
DNA: TGCGCCAGCAACCAAATTGGGACTTCTGATTACGAGCAGTACTTC
CDR3: CASNQIGTSDYEQYF

size: .
V: TRBV29-1
J: TRBJ2-1
D: TRBD2
DNA: TGCAGCGTTGCAGGGCATAGCGGGAAGAACAATGAGCAGTTCTTC
CDR3: CSVAGHSGKNNEQFF